The rows below give T cell receptor beta chains drawn from one sample of a study of T cells after yellow fever vaccination. TCRdb re-called the 5' RACE reads with MiXCR, one entry per CDR3 protein. The data contain about 320,000 distinct CDR3 sequences, roughly an eighth of them singletons. Sequenced material: CD4+ T cells sorted from PBMCs, taken 15 days after the yellow fever booster vaccination. These receptor sequences come from a man between 18 and 35 years old who received the YFV17D yellow fever vaccine. Both conserved end residues are part of each CDR3. The D gene is left open where the match is weak. Not every row has a clone size; where given, it reads once, few, many or a size class.

D gene	clone size	V gene	J gene	CDR3 DNA	CDR3 protein
TRBD2	many	TRBV9	TRBJ2-1	TGTGCCAGCAGCCCCTTCTGGACAGCGGGGGGTTACAATGAGCAGTTCTTC	CASSPFWTAGGYNEQFF
.	.	TRBV12-3/TRBV12-4	TRBJ1-5	TGTGCCAGCAGTGGTAACGGGGGCGCCGAGCATTTT	CASSGNGGAEHF
TRBD2	.	TRBV5-1	TRBJ2-3	TGCGCCAGCAGCTTGGCGGGACTAGCGGGGGGTACAGATACGCAGTATTTT	CASSLAGLAGGTDTQYF
.	few	TRBV5-1	TRBJ2-6	TGCGCCAGCAGCCGAGTGAGCGACTCTGGGGCCAACGTCCTGACTTTC	CASSRVSDSGANVLTF
.	.	TRBV6-2/TRBV6-3	TRBJ2-3	TGTGCCAGCAGTTACCCCGATACGCAGTATTTT	CASSYPDTQYF
.	.	TRBV19	TRBJ2-7	TGTGCCAGTAGTGTCCGGGGTAAGGAGCAGTACTTC	CASSVRGKEQYF
.	.	TRBV24-1	TRBJ2-3	TGTGCCACCAGTGACCCCACGGGGCGAGGAGATACGCAGTATTTT	CATSDPTGRGDTQYF
.	many	TRBV5-1	TRBJ2-1	TGCGCCAGCAGCTTGGGCCGAAATGAGCAGTTCTTC	CASSLGRNEQFF
.	many	TRBV6-2/TRBV6-3	TRBJ1-1	TGTGCCAGCAGAAACACTGAAGCTTTCTTT	CASRNTEAFF
.	few	TRBV5-1	TRBJ1-4	TGCGCCAGCAGCTTGGGAGCCATGTCCGGGGATGAAAAACTGTTTTTT	CASSLGAMSGDEKLFF
TRBD2	many	TRBV7-2	TRBJ2-7	TGTGCCAGCAGCCCCCGGGACTATAAATACGAGCAGTACTTC	CASSPRDYKYEQYF
.	.	TRBV7-2	TRBJ1-1	TGTGCCAGCAGCCTGGGGCGGGACAACGAAGCTTTCTTT	CASSLGRDNEAFF
.	few	TRBV5-1	TRBJ2-6	TGCGCCAGCAGCTTGGTCCGCAGCCTCTCTGGGGCCAACGTCCTGACTTTC	CASSLVRSLSGANVLTF